The sequence of this T cell receptor beta chain was determined in a study of CD8 T cells in ankylosing spondylitis. The CDR3 spans 12 residues. Germline V gives CDR1 SQVTM, CDR2 ANQGSEA. Trimming took 5 bases from V and 8 from J, leaving 13 bases between them. Quantitative 5'-RACE was performed with molecular barcodes, and it yielded the TCR beta libraries. From the 5' RACE reads, TCRdb called clonotypes with MiXCR, one entry per CDR3 protein. This table holds about 130,000 distinct CDR3 sequences, 9.3% found once. This clonotype was seen only a few times. Sequenced input: blood, either unsorted or a sorted T cell fraction (not recorded which). The source is a male donor with ankylosing spondylitis or in good health (not recorded which). The rearrangement joins TRBV29-1 to TRBJ2-1; D remains unclear. CDR3 in amino acids: CSVYPGAHEQFF. The CDR3 DNA follows: TGCAGCGTTTACCCTGGAGCCCATGAGCAGTTCTTC.